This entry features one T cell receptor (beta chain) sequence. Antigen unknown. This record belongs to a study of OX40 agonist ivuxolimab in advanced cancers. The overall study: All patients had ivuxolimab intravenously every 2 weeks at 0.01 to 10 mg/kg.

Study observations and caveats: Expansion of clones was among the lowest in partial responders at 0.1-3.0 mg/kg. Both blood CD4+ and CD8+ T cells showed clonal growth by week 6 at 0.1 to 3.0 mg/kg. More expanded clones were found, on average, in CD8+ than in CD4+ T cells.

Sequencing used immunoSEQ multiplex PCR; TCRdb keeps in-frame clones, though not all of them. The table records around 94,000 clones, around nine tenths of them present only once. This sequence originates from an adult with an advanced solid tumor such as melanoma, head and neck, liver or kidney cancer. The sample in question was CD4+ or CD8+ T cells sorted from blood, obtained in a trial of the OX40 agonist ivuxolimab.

CDR3 in DNA: TGTGCCAGCAGCTTAGCCGGGGCCCAGGGGGAGCAGTTCTTC. It encodes CASSLAGAQGEQFF. This chain connects TRBV7-8 to TRBJ2-1; the D gene is possibly TRBD1 (6 bases). The germline V gene has CDR1 SGHVS and CDR2 FQNEAQ. Trimming took 0 bases from V and 10 from J, leaving 13 bases between them. The CDR3 contains 14 residues.